This T cell receptor (beta chain) was retrieved from a study of T cells in Graves' hyperthyroidism and ophthalmopathy. Many counts were recorded for this clonotype. The investigators amplified TCR beta CDR3 regions from RNA transcripts. HTBI primers drove first-round RT-PCR of the TCR CDR3. TCRdb redid the calling of the multiplex PCR reads with MiXCR, one entry per CDR3 protein. The table shows approximately 490,000 distinct CDR3 sequences, with about 20% occurring only once. Deletions cut 7 bases from V and 1 base from J, with 11 bases between. CDR1 is SNHLY, CDR2 FYNNEI, per germline. This CDR3 has 14 amino acids.

The J gene is TRBJ2-1, the V gene TRBV2, with unresolved D. Sequencing was done on a sample of blood. The TCR comes from a woman aged 70-85 years with Graves' ophthalmopathy. This CDR3 is CASKKSASYNEQFF. In DNA form, the CDR3 reads TGTGCCAGCAAGAAGTCGGCGTCCTACAATGAGCAGTTCTTC. Filled out from reference TRBV2 and TRBJ2-1, the complete variable domain reads EPEVTQTPSHQVTQMGQEVILRCVPISNHLYFYWYRQILGQKVEFLVSFYNNEISEKSEIFDDQFSVERPDGSNFTLKIRSTKLEDSAMYFCASKKSASYNEQFFGPGTRLTVL.